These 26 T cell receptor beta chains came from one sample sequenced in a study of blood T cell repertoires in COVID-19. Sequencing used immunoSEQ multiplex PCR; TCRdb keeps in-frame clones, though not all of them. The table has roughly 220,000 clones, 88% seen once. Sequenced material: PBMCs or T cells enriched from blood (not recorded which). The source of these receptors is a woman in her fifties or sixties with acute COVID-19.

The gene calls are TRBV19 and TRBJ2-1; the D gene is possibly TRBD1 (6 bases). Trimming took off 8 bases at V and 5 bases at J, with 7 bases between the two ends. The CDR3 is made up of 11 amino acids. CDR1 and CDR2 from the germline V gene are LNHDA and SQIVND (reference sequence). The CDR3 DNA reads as TGTGCCAGTTCAGGGGACAATGAGCAGTTCTTC. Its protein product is CASSGDNEQFF. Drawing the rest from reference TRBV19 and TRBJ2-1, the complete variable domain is DGGITQSPKYLFRKEGQNVTLSCEQNLNHDAMYWYRQDPGQGLRLIYYSQIVNDFQKGDIAEGYSVSREKKESFPLTVTSAQKNPTAFYLCASSGDNEQFFGPGTRLTVL.

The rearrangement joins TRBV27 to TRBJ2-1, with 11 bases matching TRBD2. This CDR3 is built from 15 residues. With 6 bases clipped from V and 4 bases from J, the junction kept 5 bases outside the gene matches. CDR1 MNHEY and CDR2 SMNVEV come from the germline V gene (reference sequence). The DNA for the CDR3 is TGTGCCAGCAGCCCCGGGACTAGCGGATACAATGAGCAGTTCTTC. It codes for CASSPGTSGYNEQFF.

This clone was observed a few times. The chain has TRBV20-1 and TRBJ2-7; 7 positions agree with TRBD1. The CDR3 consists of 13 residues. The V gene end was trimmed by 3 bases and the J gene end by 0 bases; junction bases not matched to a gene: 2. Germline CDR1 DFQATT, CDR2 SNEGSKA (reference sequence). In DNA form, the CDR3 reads TGCAGTGCTAGTAACAGGGGCTCCTACGAGCAGTACTTC. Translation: CSASNRGSYEQYF.

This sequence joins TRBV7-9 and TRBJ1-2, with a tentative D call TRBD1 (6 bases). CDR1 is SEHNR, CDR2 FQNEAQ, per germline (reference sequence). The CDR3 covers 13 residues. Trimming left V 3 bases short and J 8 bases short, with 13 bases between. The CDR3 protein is CASSFGGAHGYTF. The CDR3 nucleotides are TGTGCCAGCAGCTTCGGGGGGGCGCACGGCTACACCTTC. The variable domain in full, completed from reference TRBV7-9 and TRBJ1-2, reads DTGVSQNPRHKITKRGQNVTFRCDPISEHNRLYWYRQTLGQGPEFLTYFQNEAQLEKSRLLSDRFSAERPKGSFSTLEIQRTEQGDSAMYLCASSFGGAHGYTFGSGTRLTVV.

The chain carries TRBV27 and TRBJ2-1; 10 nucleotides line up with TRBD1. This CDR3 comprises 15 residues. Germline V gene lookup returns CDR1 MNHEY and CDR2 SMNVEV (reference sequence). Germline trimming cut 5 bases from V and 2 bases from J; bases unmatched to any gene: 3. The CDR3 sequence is CASSMTGGPYNEQFF. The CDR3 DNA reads TGTGCCAGCAGTATGACAGGGGGCCCCTACAATGAGCAGTTCTTC.

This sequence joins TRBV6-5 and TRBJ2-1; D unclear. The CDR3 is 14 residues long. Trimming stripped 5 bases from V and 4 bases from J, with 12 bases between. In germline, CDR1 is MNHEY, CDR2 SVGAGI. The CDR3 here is CASSTKQAYNEQFF. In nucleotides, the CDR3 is TGTGCCAGCAGTACAAAGCAGGCTTACAATGAGCAGTTCTTC.

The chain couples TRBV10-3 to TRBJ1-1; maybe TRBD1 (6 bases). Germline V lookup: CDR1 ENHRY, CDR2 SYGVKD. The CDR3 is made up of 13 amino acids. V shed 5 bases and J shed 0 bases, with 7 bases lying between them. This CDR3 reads CAISTGMNTEAFF. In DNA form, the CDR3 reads TGTGCCATCAGTACAGGGATGAACACTGAAGCTTTCTTT.

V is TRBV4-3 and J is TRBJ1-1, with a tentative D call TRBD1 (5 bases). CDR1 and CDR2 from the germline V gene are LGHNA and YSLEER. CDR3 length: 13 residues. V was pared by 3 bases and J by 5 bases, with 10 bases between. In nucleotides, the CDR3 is TGCGCCAGCAGCCAGGGGAGGGGAACTGAAGCTTTCTTT. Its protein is CASSQGRGTEAFF.

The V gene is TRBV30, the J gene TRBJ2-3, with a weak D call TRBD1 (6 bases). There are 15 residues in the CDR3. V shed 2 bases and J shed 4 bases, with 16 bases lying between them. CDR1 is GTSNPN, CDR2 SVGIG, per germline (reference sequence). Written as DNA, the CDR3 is TGTGCCTGGAGTTGGGCTGTTGGGGGCCCAGATACGCAGTATTTT. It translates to CAWSWAVGGPDTQYF.

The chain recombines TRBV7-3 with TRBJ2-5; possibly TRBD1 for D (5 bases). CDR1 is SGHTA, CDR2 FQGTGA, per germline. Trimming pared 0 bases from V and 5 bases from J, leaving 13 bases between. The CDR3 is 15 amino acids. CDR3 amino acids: CASSLTLGPRETQYF. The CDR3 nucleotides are TGTGCCAGCAGCTTAACCTTGGGGCCCCGGGAGACCCAGTACTTC. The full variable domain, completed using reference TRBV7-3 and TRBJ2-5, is GAGVSQTPSNKVTEKGKYVELRCDPISGHTALYWYRQSLGQGPEFLIYFQGTGAADDSGLPNDRFFAVRPEGSVSTLKIQRTERGDSAVYLCASSLTLGPRETQYFGPGTRLLVL.

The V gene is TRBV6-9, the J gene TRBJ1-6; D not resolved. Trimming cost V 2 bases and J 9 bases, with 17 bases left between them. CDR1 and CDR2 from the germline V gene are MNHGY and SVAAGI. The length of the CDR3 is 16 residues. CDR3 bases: TGTGCCAGCAGTTATCGGCCCCGGGAAGTAGGTTCACCCCTCCACTTT. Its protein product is CASSYRPREVGSPLHF.

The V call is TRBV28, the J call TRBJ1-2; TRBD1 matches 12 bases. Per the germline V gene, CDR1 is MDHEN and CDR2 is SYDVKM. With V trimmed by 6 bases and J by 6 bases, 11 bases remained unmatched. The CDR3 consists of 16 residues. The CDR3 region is CASSPSGTGGRDGYTF. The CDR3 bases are TGTGCCAGCAGCCCCTCTGGGACAGGGGGCCGAGATGGCTACACCTTC.

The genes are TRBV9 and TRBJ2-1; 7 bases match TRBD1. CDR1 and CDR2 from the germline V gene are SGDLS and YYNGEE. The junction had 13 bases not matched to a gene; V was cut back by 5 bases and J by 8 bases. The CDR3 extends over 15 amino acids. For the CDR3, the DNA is TGTGCCAGCAGTACTGAGACAGGGACCGTGGATGAGCAGTTCTTC. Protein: CASSTETGTVDEQFF.

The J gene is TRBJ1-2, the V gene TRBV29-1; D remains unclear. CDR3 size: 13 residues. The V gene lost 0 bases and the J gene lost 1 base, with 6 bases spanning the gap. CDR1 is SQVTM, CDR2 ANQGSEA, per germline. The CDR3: CSVEERVNYGYTF. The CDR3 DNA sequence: TGCAGCGTTGAAGAGAGGGTTAACTATGGCTACACCTTC. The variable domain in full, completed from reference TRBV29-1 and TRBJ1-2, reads SAVISQKPSRDICQRGTSLTIQCQVDSQVTMMFWYRQQPGQSLTLIATANQGSEATYESGFVIDKFPISRPNLTFSTLTVSNMSPEDSSIYLCSVEERVNYGYTFGSGTRLTVV.

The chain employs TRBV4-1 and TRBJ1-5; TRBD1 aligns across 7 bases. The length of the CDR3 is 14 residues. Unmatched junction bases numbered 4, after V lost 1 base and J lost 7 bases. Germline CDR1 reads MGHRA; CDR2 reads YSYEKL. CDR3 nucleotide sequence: TGCGCCAGCAGCCAAGGACAGGGTATCCAGCCCCAGCATTTT. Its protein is CASSQGQGIQPQHF.

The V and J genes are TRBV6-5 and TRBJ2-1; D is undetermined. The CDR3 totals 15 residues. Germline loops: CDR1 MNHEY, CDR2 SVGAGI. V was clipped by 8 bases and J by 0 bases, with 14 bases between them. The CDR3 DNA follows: TGTGCCAGCGGAGAACTCGGTAGCTCCTACAATGAGCAGTTCTTC. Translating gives CASGELGSSYNEQFF.

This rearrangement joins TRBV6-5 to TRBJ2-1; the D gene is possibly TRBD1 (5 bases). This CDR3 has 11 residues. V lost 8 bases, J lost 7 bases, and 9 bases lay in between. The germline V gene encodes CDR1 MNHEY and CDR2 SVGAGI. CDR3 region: CASQGANEQFF. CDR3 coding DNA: TGTGCCAGCCAGGGCGCTAATGAGCAGTTCTTC.

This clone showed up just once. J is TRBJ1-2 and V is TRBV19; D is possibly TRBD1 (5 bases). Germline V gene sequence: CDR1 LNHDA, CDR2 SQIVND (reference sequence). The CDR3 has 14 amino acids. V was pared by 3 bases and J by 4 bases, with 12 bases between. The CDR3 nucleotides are TGTGCCAGTAGTATGGGGAGGGGCCTCTATGGCTACACCTTC. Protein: CASSMGRGLYGYTF.

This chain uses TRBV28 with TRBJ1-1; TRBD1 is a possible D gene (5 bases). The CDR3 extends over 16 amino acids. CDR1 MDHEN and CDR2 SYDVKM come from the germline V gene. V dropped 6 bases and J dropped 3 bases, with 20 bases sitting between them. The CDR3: CASSFPSYRQYTEAFF. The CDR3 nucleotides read TGTGCCAGCAGCTTCCCCTCCTATAGACAGTACACTGAAGCTTTCTTT. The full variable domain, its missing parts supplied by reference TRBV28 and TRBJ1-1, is DVKVTQSSRYLVKRTGEKVFLECVQDMDHENMFWYRQDPGLGLRLIYFSYDVKMKEKGDIPEGYSVSREKKERFSLILESASTNQTSMYLCASSFPSYRQYTEAFFGQGTRLTVV.

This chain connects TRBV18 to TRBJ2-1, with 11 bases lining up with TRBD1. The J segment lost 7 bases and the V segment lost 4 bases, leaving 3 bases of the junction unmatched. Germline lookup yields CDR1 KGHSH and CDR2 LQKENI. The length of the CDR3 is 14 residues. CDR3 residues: CASSQGTGGNEQFF. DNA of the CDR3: TGTGCCAGCTCACAAGGGACAGGGGGGAATGAGCAGTTCTTC.

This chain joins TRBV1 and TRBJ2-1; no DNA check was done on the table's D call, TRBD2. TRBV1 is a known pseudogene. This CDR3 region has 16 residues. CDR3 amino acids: CTSSQEEAGGFDEQFF. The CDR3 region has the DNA TGCACCAGCAGCCAAGAGGAGGCGGGAGGGTTCGATGAGCAGTTCTTC.

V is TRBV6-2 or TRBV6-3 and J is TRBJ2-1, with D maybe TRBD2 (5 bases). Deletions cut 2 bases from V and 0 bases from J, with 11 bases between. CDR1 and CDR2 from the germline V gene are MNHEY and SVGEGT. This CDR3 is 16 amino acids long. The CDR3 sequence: CASSYDYYSSYNEQFF. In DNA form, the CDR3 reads TGTGCCAGCAGTTACGACTACTACAGCTCCTACAATGAGCAGTTCTTC.

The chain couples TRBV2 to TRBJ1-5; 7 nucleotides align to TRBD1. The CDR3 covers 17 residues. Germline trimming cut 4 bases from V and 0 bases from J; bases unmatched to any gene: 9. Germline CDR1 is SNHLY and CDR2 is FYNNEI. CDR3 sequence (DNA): TGTGCCAGCAGTGGACAGGGAAGGGCAGGTAGCAATCAGCCCCAGCATTTT. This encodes CASSGQGRAGSNQPQHF.

As DNA, the CDR3 is TGTGCCAGCAGTCTAGCGGGAGTAACCCACTACGAGCAGTACTTC. This codes for CASSLAGVTHYEQYF. The chain employs TRBV27 and TRBJ2-7; TRBD2 matches at 10 bases. Germline-derived CDR1 and CDR2 are MNHEY and SMNVEV (reference sequence). The CDR3 is 15 residues long. Trimming removed 5 bases from V and 3 bases from J; junction bases left unmatched: 7.

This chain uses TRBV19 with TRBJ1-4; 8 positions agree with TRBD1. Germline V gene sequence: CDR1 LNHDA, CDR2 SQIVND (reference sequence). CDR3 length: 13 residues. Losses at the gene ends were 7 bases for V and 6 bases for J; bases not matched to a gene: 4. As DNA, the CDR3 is TGTGCCAGTACGGGACAGGTTGATGAAAAACTGTTTTTT. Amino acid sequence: CASTGQVDEKLFF.

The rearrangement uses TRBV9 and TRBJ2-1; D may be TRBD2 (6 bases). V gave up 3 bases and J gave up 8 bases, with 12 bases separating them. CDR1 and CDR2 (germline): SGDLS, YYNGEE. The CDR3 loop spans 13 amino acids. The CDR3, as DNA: TGTGCCAGCAGCGACGGAACGGGGGATGAGCAGTTCTTC. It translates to CASSDGTGDEQFF.